This T cell receptor beta chain was recorded in a study of blood T cell repertoires in COVID-19. V gave up 5 bases and J gave up 0 bases, with 10 bases separating them. From germline, CDR1 is PRHDT and CDR2 FYEKMQ (reference sequence). This CDR3 has 14 amino acids. In the source study's methods: It was from reference gene primer amplification that nucleated cell counts were estimated. Libraries were prepared by immunoSEQ multiplex PCR; TCRdb keeps only in-frame clonotypes and omits some of them. V and J calls and clone size are copied from that table; D and trimming were computed from the DNA. The data hold 85,000 to 110,000 clones, with about 87% observed a single time.

What was sequenced was peripheral blood. This TCR came from a human donor in a cohort sampled during active or convalescent COVID-19. The chain uses TRBV13 and TRBJ2-5; maybe TRBD1 (6 bases). Here the CDR3 reads CASSRGQNQETQYF. CDR3 bases: TGTGCCAGCAGCCGGGGACAAAACCAAGAGACCCAGTACTTC. The variable domain in full, with the rest retrieved from reference TRBV13 and TRBJ2-5, is AAGVIQSPRHLIKEKRETATLKCYPIPRHDTVYWYQQGPGQDPQFLISFYEKMQSDKGSIPDRFSAQQFSDYHSELNMSSLELGDSALYFCASSRGQNQETQYFGPGTRLLVL.